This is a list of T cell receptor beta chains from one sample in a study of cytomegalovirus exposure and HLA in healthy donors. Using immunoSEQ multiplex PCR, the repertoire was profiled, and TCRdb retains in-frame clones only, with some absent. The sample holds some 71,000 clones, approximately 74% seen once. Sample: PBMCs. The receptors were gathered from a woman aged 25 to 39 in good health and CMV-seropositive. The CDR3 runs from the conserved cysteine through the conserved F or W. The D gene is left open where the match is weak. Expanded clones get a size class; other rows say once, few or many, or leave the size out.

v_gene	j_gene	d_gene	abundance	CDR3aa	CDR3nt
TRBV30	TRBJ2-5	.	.	CAWSGGGVETQYF	TGTGCCTGGAGTGGGGGAGGCGTGGAGACCCAGTACTTC
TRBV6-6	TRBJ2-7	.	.	CASTRGSGSYEQYF	TGTGCCAGCACCCGAGGATCCGGCTCCTACGAGCAGTACTTC
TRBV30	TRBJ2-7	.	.	CAWSGALHEQYF	TGTGCCTGGAGTGGAGCGTTACACGAGCAGTACTTC
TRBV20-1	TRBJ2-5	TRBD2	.	CSAPRGGTQYF	TGCAGTGCCCCCCGGGGGGGGACCCAGTACTTC
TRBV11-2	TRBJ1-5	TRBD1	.	CASSLGRSGQGNQPQHF	TGTGCCAGCAGCTTAGGAAGATCCGGACAGGGCAATCAGCCCCAGCATTTT
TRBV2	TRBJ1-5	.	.	CASSENTFNQPQHF	TGTGCCAGCAGTGAAAACACCTTCAATCAGCCCCAGCATTTT
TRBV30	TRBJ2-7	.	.	CAWVKVSGRQYF	TGTGCCTGGGTGAAGGTTAGCGGACGGCAGTACTTC
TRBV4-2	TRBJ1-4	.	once	CASSQVQLRVNEKLFF	TGTGCCAGCAGCCAAGTTCAGCTCCGGGTCAATGAAAAACTGTTTTTT
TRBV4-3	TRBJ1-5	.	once	CASSQAVGDWQPQHF	TGCGCCAGCAGCCAAGCTGTAGGGGATTGGCAGCCCCAGCATTTT
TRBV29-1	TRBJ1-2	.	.	CSAGALYGYTF	TGCAGCGCCGGAGCCCTCTATGGCTACACCTTC
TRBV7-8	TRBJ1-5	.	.	CASSLAGGNHQPQHF	TGTGCCAGCAGCTTAGCTGGGGGCAATCATCAGCCCCAGCATTTT
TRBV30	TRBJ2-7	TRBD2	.	CAWTRRTSGSTQQYF	TGTGCCTGGACCAGGCGGACTAGCGGGAGTACCCAGCAGTACTTC
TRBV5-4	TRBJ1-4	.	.	CASSLANRALIF	TGTGCCAGCAGCTTGGCCAACAGGGCTTTGATTTTT
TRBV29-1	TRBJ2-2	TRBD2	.	CSVALGLAGGGTGELFF	TGCAGCGTTGCCCTGGGACTAGCGGGAGGCGGCACCGGGGAGCTGTTTTTT
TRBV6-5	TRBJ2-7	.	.	CASKFSRGSYEQYF	TGTGCCAGCAAATTTTCCCGGGGCTCCTACGAGCAGTACTTC
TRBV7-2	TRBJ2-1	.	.	CASSFSGVNEQFF	TGTGCCAGCAGCTTCTCGGGAGTGAATGAGCAGTTCTTC
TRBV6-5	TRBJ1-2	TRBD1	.	CASRGRDSVSYGYTF	TGTGCCAGCAGGGGCCGGGACAGCGTATCCTATGGCTACACCTTC
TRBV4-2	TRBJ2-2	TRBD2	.	CASSQETSGNTGELFF	TGTGCCAGCAGCCAAGAAACTAGCGGAAACACCGGGGAGCTGTTTTTT
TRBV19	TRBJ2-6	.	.	CASSRGMGPLLTF	TGTGCCAGTAGTCGGGGAATGGGCCCACTCCTGACTTTC
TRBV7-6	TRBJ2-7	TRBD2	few	CASSLDAGGLHEQYF	TGTGCCAGCAGCTTAGACGCGGGAGGGCTCCACGAGCAGTACTTC
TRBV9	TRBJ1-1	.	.	CASSAQWAPTEAFF	TGTGCCAGCAGCGCACAATGGGCCCCCACTGAAGCTTTCTTT
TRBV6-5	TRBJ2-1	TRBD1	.	CASSYPGGNEQFF	TGTGCCAGCAGTTACCCAGGGGGCAATGAGCAGTTCTTC